Below are 6 T cell receptor beta chains sequenced from a single sample in a study of T cell clusters in autoimmune cytopenias. TRB amplification used 250 ng of peripheral blood genomic DNA. Multiplex touch-down PCR amplified TRB using TRB-A and TRB-B pools in one tube. After re-calling the multiplex PCR reads, TCRdb lists one entry per CDR3 protein, DNA absent. The sample includes a few thousand distinct CDR3 sequences. Sequenced input: peripheral blood. All receptors derive from a human donor with an autoimmune cytopenia or autoimmune hepatitis (not recorded which).

The chain has TRBV19 and TRBJ2-1; TCRdb's assignment of TRBD1 cannot be checked, as there is no DNA. Per the germline V gene, CDR1 is LNHDA and CDR2 is SQIVND (reference sequence). The CDR3 runs to 16 residues. This CDR3 reads CASSIGGQVAYNEQFF.

The J gene is TRBJ2-4, the V gene TRBV27; the TCRdb D gene call, TRBD1, has no DNA to confirm it. Germline V gene data show CDR1 as MNHEY and CDR2 as SMNVEV (reference sequence). This CDR3 contains 15 residues. The CDR3 reads CASSYSTAGSNIQYF.

This clonotype is called medium-sized based on its frequency. The chain is built from TRBV29-1 and TRBJ1-3. Germline CDR1 and CDR2: SQVTM and ANQGSEA. The CDR3 is 11 residues long. CDR3 sequence: CSVPAGGTIYF.

This clonotype is classed as medium-sized (0.01 to 0.1%) by frequency. V and J are TRBV12-3 or TRBV12-4 and TRBJ2-7; TCRdb returns TRBD1, unconfirmable since there is no DNA. This CDR3 has 14 residues. The CDR3 region is CASSFGGWAGEQYF.

The V gene is TRBV6-5, the J gene TRBJ2-3; as DNA is missing, the TRBD1 call by TCRdb cannot be tested. The germline V gene has CDR1 MNHEY and CDR2 SVGAGI. This CDR3 has 17 amino acids. The CDR3 loop is CASSSHRTALVIATQYF.

This clonotype is medium-sized by frequency. The chain employs TRBV6-5 and TRBJ2-1; the D gene TCRdb calls, TRBD1, cannot be checked with no DNA. Looked up from germline, CDR1 is MNHEY and CDR2 is SVGAGI. The CDR3 sequence is 16 residues long. CDR3 protein: CASSYSYRGQYNEQFF.